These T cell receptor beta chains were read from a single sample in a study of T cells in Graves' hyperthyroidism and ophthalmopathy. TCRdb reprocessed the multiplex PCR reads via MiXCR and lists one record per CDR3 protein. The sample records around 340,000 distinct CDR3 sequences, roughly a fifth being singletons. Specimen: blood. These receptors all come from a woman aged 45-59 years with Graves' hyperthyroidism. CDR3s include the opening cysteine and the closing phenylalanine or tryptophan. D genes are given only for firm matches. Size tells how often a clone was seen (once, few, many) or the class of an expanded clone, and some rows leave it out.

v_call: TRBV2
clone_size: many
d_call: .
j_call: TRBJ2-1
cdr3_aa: CASSESGLPYEQFF
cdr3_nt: TGTGCCAGCAGTGAGTCGGGGCTCCCCTATGAGCAGTTCTTC

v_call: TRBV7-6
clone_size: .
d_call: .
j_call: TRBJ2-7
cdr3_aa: CASSLNQGSYEQYF
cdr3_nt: TGTGCCAGCAGCTTAAATCAGGGCTCCTACGAGCAGTACTTC

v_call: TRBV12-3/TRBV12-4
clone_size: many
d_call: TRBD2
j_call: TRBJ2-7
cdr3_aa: CASTPPTGTSSYEQYF
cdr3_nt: TGTGCCAGCACCCCGCCGACCGGGACTAGCTCCTACGAGCAGTACTTC

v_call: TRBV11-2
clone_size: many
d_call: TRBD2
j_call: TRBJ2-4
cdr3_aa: CASSLSGSAKNIQYF
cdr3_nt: TGTGCCAGCAGCCTTAGCGGGAGCGCCAAAAACATTCAGTACTTC

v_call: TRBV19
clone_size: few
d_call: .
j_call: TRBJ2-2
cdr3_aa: CASSRNERELFF
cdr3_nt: TGTGCCAGTAGTAGGAACGAGCGGGAGCTGTTTTTT

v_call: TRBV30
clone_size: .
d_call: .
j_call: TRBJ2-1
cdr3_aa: CAWSSRLEYNEQFF
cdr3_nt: TGTGCCTGGAGTAGCCGACTTGAATACAATGAGCAGTTCTTC

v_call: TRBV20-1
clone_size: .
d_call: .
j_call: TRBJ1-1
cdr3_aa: CSASGGGTEAFF
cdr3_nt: TGCAGTGCTAGCGGGGGGGGCACTGAAGCTTTCTTT

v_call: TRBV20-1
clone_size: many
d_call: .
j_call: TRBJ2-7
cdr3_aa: CSASPRFRNLSYEQYF
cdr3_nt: TGCAGTGCTAGTCCTAGGTTCAGGAACCTATCCTACGAGCAGTACTTC

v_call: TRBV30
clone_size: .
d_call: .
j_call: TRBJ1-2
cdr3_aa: CAWRNNIPEGYTF
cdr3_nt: TGTGCCTGGAGAAATAACATTCCCGAGGGCTACACCTTC

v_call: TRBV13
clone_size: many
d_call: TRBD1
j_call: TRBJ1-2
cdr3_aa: CASSLAGQGANYGYTF
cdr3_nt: TGTGCCAGCAGCTTAGCGGGACAGGGGGCGAACTATGGCTACACCTTC

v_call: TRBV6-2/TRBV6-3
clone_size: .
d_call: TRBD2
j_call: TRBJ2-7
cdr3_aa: CASRSVGAGAYEQYF
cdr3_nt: TGTGCCAGCAGGTCTGTCGGAGCGGGGGCCTACGAGCAGTACTTC

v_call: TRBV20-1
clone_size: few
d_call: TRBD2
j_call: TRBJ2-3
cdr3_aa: CSARVLAAYTDTQYF
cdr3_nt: TGCAGTGCTAGAGTACTAGCGGCTTACACAGATACGCAGTATTTT

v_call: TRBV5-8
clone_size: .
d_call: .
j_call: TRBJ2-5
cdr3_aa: CASSLQRAPQQTQYF
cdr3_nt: TGTGCCAGCAGCTTGCAGCGGGCCCCCCAACAGACCCAGTACTTC

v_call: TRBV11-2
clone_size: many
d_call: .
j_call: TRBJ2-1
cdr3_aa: CASSSSSYNEQFF
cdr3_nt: TGTGCCAGCAGCTCCAGCTCCTACAATGAGCAGTTCTTC

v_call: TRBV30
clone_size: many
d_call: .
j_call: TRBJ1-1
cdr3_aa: CAWIRVWEDTEAFF
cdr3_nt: TGTGCCTGGATCCGGGTTTGGGAGGACACTGAAGCTTTCTTT

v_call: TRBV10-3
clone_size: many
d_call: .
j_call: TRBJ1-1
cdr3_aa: CAIRGTMNTEAFF
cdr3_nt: TGTGCCATCAGGGGCACTATGAACACTGAAGCTTTCTTT

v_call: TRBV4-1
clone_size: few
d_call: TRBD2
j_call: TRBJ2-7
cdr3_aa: CASSQAGTSDEQYF
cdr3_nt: TGCGCCAGCAGCCAAGCCGGGACTAGCGACGAGCAGTACTTC

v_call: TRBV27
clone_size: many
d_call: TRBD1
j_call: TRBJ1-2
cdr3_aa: CASSRDRGYGYTF
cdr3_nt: TGTGCCAGCAGCCGCGACAGGGGCTATGGCTACACCTTC